The T cell receptor beta chain under discussion was sequenced for a study of T cell responses to AZD1222 COVID-19 vaccine. This CDR3 contains 15 residues. The germline V gene encodes CDR1 MNHEY and CDR2 SVGAGI. Trimming removed 7 bases from V and 5 bases from J; junction bases left unmatched: 9. About this clone itself: Its antigen is unknown.

Clones were read by immunoSEQ multiplex PCR, and TCRdb kept only the in-frame ones, dropping some. Among 97,000 or so clones listed, approximately 91% were seen once. The study's findings and limits: Only a handful of AZD1222 recipients, several in all, had baseline seropositivity. Repertoires were sampled only after the peak T cell response.

The sequencing here drew on peripheral blood, taken 28 days after the second AZD1222 dose. The gene calls are TRBV6-5 and TRBJ2-1; 9 bases are a match to TRBD2. The TCR comes from an adult who received the AZD1222 COVID-19 vaccine. CDR3 sequence: CASTLGASGNNEQFF. For the CDR3, the DNA is TGTGCCAGCACCCTCGGCGCTAGCGGGAACAATGAGCAGTTCTTC.